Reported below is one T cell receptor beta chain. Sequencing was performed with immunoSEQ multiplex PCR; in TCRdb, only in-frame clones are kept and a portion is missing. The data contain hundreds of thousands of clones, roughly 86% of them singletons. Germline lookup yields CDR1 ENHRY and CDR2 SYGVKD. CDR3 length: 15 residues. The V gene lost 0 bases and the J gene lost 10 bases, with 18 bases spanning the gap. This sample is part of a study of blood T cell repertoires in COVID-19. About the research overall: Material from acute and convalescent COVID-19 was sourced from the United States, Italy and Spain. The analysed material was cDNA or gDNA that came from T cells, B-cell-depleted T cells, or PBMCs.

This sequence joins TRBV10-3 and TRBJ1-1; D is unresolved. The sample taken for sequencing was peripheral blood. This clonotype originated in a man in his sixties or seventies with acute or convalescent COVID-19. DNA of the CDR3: TGTGCCATCAGTGAGTCGACTGCCGCGGGCGTTCGAGCTTTCTTT. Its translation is CAISESTAAGVRAFF.